The 14 T cell receptor beta chains given below trace back to one sample, sequenced in a study of blood T cells in healthy people across ages (dated by TCRdb to the mid-2010s). Libraries came from 5' RACE. Sequencing was performed on an Illumina HiSeq 2500. The second PCR ran for roughly 7 to 12 cycles and used a J-beta primer mix along with a sample-barcoded 5' primer. The public reads were run again by TCRdb, first through fastp at Q25 and then through MiXCR, and only productive beta chains were kept. Here each entry gathers all rows of one CDR3 protein and keeps the most common genes and DNA. Here the sample has about 640,000 distinct CDR3 sequences; about 30% occur a single time. Around 14% of the sample is in the top ten clones. Sequencing was done on a sample of blood. All receptors come from a woman of 80 years or more in good health.

This clonotype showed up many times. The V gene is TRBV7-3, the J gene TRBJ2-1; the D gene could be TRBD1 or TRBD2 (6 bases each). Trimming pared 1 base from V and 2 bases from J, leaving 9 bases between. The germline V gene has CDR1 SGHTA and CDR2 FQGTGA. CDR3 length: 15 residues. This CDR3 reads CASSLRGGPYNEQFF. The DNA for the CDR3 is TGTGCCAGCAGCTTAAGAGGGGGGCCCTACAATGAGCAGTTCTTC.

This clonotype was counted ten times or more. The J gene is TRBJ2-5, the V gene TRBV3-1, with no clear D. This CDR3 region has 14 residues. The V gene lost 2 bases and the J gene lost 1 base, with 8 bases spanning the gap. The germline gives CDR1 LGHDT, CDR2 YNNKEL (reference sequence). CDR3 sequence reads: CASSQTRIQETQYF. The DNA for the CDR3 is TGTGCCAGCAGCCAAACAAGGATCCAAGAGACCCAGTACTTC.

There are a few counts of this clonotype. Just one base apart from a much larger clone, this may be a read error. In DNA, the CDR3 is TGTGCCAGCAGCTCCAACAGCGGATCCTACGGGCAGTACTTC. It is translated as CASSSNSGSYGQYF. V usage is TRBV7-2 and J usage is TRBJ2-7; maybe TRBD2 (5 bases). CDR3 size: 14 residues. CDR1 and CDR2 (germline): SGHTA, FQGNSA.

This clonotype was observed many times. The chain has TRBV7-2 and TRBJ2-5; 10 bases match TRBD1. With 1 base clipped from V and 6 bases from J, the junction kept 8 bases outside the gene matches. This CDR3 has 16 residues. Germline V gene data show CDR1 as SGHTA and CDR2 as FQGNSA. This CDR3 is CASSLGLTGGGQTQYF. CDR3 in DNA: TGTGCCAGCAGCTTAGGCTTGACAGGGGGCGGTCAGACCCAGTACTTC.

For this clonotype: Germline is not matched at one junction end, which may reflect a read error. This chain connects TRBV19 to TRBJ2-7; TRBD1 matches at 8 bases. From germline, CDR1 is LNHDA and CDR2 SQIVND (reference sequence). The CDR3 covers 13 residues. The DNA for the CDR3 is TGTGCCGGTAGCCGACAGGGGCCTAGCGAGCAGTACTTC. This sequence encodes CAGSRQGPSEQYF.

This sequence joins TRBV5-5 and TRBJ2-7; no clear D gene. The length of the CDR3 is 13 residues. Germline CDR1 SGHKS, CDR2 YYEKEE (reference sequence). Trimming pared 1 base from V and 3 bases from J, leaving 8 bases between. Written as DNA, the CDR3 is TGTGCCAGCAGCTTGCCTCATTACTACGAGCAGTACTTC. Protein: CASSLPHYYEQYF.

At least ten counts were recorded for this clonotype. The rearrangement uses TRBV9 and TRBJ2-6; D unresolved. Trimming took 4 bases from V and 4 from J, leaving 12 bases between them. Germline CDR1 and CDR2: SGDLS and YYNGEE. CDR3 length: 15 residues. The CDR3 coding sequence is TGTGCCAGCAGCAGGGCCTTTGGAGGGGCCAACGTCCTGACTTTC. It yields the protein CASSRAFGGANVLTF.

This clonotype showed up many times. This chain joins TRBV6-1 and TRBJ2-7; perhaps TRBD2 as D (5 bases). The germline CDR1 and CDR2 sequences are MNHNS and SASEGT. Trimming took off 6 bases at V and 6 bases at J, with 18 bases between the two ends. The CDR3 extends over 14 amino acids. This CDR3 is CASSDPERRGEQYF. The CDR3 coding sequence is TGTGCCAGCAGCGACCCGGAGCGCCGGGGCGAGCAGTACTTC.

Remarks on this clonotype: A single base separates this from a much larger clone, so it may be a read error. J is TRBJ2-3 and V is TRBV12-3 or TRBV12-4; weak D call: TRBD2 (6 bases). The CDR3 covers 16 residues. V lost 2 bases and J lost 4, with 16 bases in between. The CDR3 DNA reads TGTGCCAGCAGTTTACGGGTGCGATCTAGCGCAGATACGCAGTATTTT. Translating it yields CASSLRVRSSADTQYF.

With respect to this clonotype: Mismatch with germline at one junction end may stem from a read error. The CDR3, as DNA: TGTGCCAGCAGGCCAGGGGGCGCCTACAATGAGCGGTTCTTC. This gives the protein CASRPGGAYNERFF. J is TRBJ2-1 and V is TRBV28; 8 bases align to TRBD1. This CDR3 comprises 14 residues. Germline CDR1 MDHEN, CDR2 SYDVKM.

Points on this clonotype: A read error may be the cause here, since a much bigger clone is one base away. The V gene is TRBV7-2, the J gene TRBJ2-3; weak D call: TRBD2 (5 bases). CDR3 length: 14 residues. CDR1 and CDR2 from the germline V gene are SGHTA and FQGNSA. The CDR3 here is CASRFGPSTDAQYF. DNA for the CDR3: TGTGCCAGCCGGTTTGGGCCTAGCACAGATGCGCAGTATTTT.

This clonotype was detected ten times or more. The genes are TRBV20-1 and TRBJ2-5; the D is unclear. The CDR3 is made up of 13 amino acids. V shed 0 bases and J shed 0 bases, with 5 bases lying between them. Germline-derived CDR1 and CDR2 are DFQATT and SNEGSKA (reference sequence). The CDR3: CSARDNYQETQYF. The CDR3 nucleotides read TGCAGTGCTAGAGATAACTACCAAGAGACCCAGTACTTC.

In its sample, this clonotype was seen many times. A clone one base away is much larger, so this may be a read error. V usage is TRBV7-2 and J usage is TRBJ2-4; D could derive from TRBD1 or TRBD2 (5 bases each). Germline values: CDR1 SGHTA, CDR2 FQGNSA. Trimming cost V 1 base and J 7 bases, with 14 bases left between them. The CDR3 length is 15 residues. CDR3: CASSLGAGTSNIQYF. The CDR3 nucleotides are TGTGCCAGCAGCTTAGGGGCAGGGACCTCGAACATTCAGTACTTC. Full variable domain (missing parts from reference TRBV7-2 and TRBJ2-4): GAGVSQSPSNKVTEKGKDVELRCDPISGHTALYWYRQSLGQGLEFLIYFQGNSAPDKSGLPSDRFSAERTGGSVSTLTIQRTQQEDSAVYLCASSLGAGTSNIQYFGAGTRLSVL.

This chain joins TRBV20-1 and TRBJ1-3; perhaps TRBD1 as D (5 bases). Germline values: CDR1 DFQATT, CDR2 SNEGSKA (reference sequence). V was clipped by 5 bases and J by 4 bases, with 12 bases between them. The CDR3 totals 13 residues. The CDR3 sequence: CSALGGGGNTIYF. The DNA of the CDR3 is TGCAGTGCTCTGGGGGGGGGAGGAAACACCATATATTTT.